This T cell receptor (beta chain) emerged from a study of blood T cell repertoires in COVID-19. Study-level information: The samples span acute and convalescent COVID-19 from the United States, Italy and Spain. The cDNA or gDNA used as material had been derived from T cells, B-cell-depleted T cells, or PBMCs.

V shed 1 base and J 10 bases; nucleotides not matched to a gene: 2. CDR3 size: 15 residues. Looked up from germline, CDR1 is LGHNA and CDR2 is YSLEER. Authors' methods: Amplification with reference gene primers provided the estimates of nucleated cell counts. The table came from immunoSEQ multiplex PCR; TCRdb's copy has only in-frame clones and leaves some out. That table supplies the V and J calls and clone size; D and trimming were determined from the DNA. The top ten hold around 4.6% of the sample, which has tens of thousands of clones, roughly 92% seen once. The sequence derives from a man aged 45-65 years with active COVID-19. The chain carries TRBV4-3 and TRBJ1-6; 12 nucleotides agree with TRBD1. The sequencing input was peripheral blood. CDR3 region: CASSQAGQGASPLHF. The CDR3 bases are TGCGCCAGCAGCCAAGCGGGACAGGGGGCCTCACCCCTCCACTTT.